Sequencing of this TCR beta chain was carried out in a study of T cells in Graves' hyperthyroidism and ophthalmopathy. Study-level background: Any treatment followed the collection of peripheral blood at initial diagnosis.

Turning to this clonotype: No antigen is known for it.

Amplified TCR beta CDR3 regions derived from RNA transcripts. The HTBI primer set served for first-round RT-PCR of the TCR CDR3. TCRdb used MiXCR to reprocess the multiplex PCR reads, holding one entry per CDR3 protein. Found here are about 400,000 distinct CDR3 sequences, 11% to 15% of them singletons; the top ten hold around 28%. Study results and limitations: Ophthalmopathy and stable hyperthyroidism were told apart by a 13 V-J model. A median approximately 6.8 months before onset, the model predicted ophthalmopathy.

Germline V lookup: CDR1 SEHNR, CDR2 FQNEAQ (reference sequence). This CDR3 has 15 amino acids. V lost 6 bases to trimming and J lost 4 bases; unmatched junction nucleotides: 7. The sequenced material came from blood. The source is a middle-aged man with Graves' ophthalmopathy. The genes are TRBV7-9 and TRBJ1-4; 8 positions agree with TRBD1. As DNA, the CDR3 is TGTGCCAGCAGACCAACGGGACAGGATAATGAAAAACTGTTTTTT. It is translated as CASRPTGQDNEKLFF.